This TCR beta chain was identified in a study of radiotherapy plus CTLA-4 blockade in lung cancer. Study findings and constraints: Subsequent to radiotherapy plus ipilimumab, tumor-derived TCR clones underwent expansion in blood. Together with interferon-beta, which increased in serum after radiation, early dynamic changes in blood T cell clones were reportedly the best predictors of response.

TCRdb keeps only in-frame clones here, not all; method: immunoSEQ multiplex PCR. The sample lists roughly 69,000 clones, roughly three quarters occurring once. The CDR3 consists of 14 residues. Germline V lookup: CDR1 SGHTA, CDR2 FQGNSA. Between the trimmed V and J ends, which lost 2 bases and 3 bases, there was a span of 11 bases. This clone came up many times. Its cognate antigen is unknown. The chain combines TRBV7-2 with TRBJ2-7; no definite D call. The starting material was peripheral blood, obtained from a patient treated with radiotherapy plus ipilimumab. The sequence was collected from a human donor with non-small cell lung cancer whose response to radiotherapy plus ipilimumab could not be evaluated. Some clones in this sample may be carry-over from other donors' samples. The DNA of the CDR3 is TGTGCCAGCAGCTTAATGGCCAGAAACTACGAGCAGTACTTC. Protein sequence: CASSLMARNYEQYF.